Shown below are 5 T cell receptor beta chains from a single sample sequenced in a study of cytomegalovirus exposure and HLA in healthy donors. With 60 Vbeta and 13 Jbeta primers, the PCR was carried out. Here immunoSEQ multiplex PCR was the method, and the copy in TCRdb shows in-frame clones only, minus some. There are around 160,000 clones in the sample; roughly two thirds occur only once, and around 3% lies in the top ten. Sequencing was carried out using PBMCs. The source is a woman aged 35 to 49 in good health and CMV-seropositive.

The chain has TRBV28 and TRBJ2-5, with 9 bases identical to TRBD2. This CDR3 contains 13 residues. V gave up 6 bases and J gave up 5 bases; unmatched junction bases: 4. Germline lookup yields CDR1 MDHEN and CDR2 SYDVKM. The CDR3 bases are TGTGCCAGCAGGTTAGCGGGAGTGGAGACCCAGTACTTC. Amino acid sequence: CASRLAGVETQYF.

The chain couples TRBV27 to TRBJ2-7; 10 nucleotides align to TRBD2. V shed 1 base, J shed 3 bases, and the junction held 3 bases outside the gene matches. There are 15 residues in the CDR3. Germline V lookup: CDR1 MNHEY, CDR2 SMNVEV (reference sequence). CDR3 region: CASSLWTSGYYEQYF. The CDR3, as DNA: TGTGCCAGCAGTTTATGGACTAGCGGATACTACGAGCAGTACTTC.

The chain has TRBV2 and TRBJ2-3; 7 positions agree with TRBD1. The CDR3 extends over 14 amino acids. CDR1 is SNHLY, CDR2 FYNNEI, per germline. V shed 4 bases and J 3 bases; nucleotides not matched to a gene: 4. The CDR3 DNA is TGTGCCAGCAGTGGACAGGGTAGGACAGATACGCAGTATTTT. Its protein is CASSGQGRTDTQYF.

J is TRBJ2-3 and V is TRBV13, with 11 bases identical to TRBD2. The germline V gene encodes CDR1 PRHDT and CDR2 FYEKMQ (reference sequence). V shed 5 bases and J 4 bases; nucleotides not matched to a gene: 8. The CDR3 totals 16 residues. The DNA of the CDR3 is TGTGCCAGCAGCCCGGGTAGCGGGAGGGGTCCAGATACGCAGTATTTT. It specifies CASSPGSGRGPDTQYF.

V usage is TRBV19 and J usage is TRBJ2-3; 7 bases align to TRBD2. The CDR3 runs to 17 residues. V lost 0 bases and J lost 2; bases outside the gene matches: 8. Germline CDR1 is LNHDA and CDR2 is SQIVND (reference sequence). The DNA of the CDR3 is TGTGCCAGTAGTATAGATCTGTCTAGCGGAGACACAGATACGCAGTATTTT. Its translation is CASSIDLSSGDTDTQYF.